This TCR beta chain stems from a study of cytomegalovirus exposure and HLA in healthy donors. Study-wide background: Genotyping of 300 to 450 donors showed that roughly 80% belonged to the Caucasian-associated ancestry cluster.

PCR involved 60 Vbeta and 13 Jbeta primers. Libraries were prepared by immunoSEQ multiplex PCR; TCRdb keeps only in-frame clonotypes and omits some of them. The sample is made up of roughly 50,000 clones, and the top ten hold 2% to 2.5% of it. For this clone: Antigen: not known.

This CDR3 is built from 14 residues. Looked up from germline, CDR1 is GTSNPN and CDR2 is SVGIG (reference sequence). V lost 1 base to trimming and J lost 3 bases, with 13 bases between them. Healthy individuals who donated bone marrow served as the donors. Findings and limits, study-wide: Immune exposure was documented only through CMV serostatus. Published work reported that the classifier diagnosed cytomegalovirus status with high specificity and sensitivity.

The sequence derives from a female donor in good health and CMV-seronegative. V is TRBV30 and J is TRBJ2-7; tentatively, D is TRBD1 (6 bases). The sample comprised PBMCs. The CDR3 sequence: CAWSGWGLNYEQYF. The CDR3 DNA sequence: TGTGCCTGGAGTGGGTGGGGGCTAAACTACGAGCAGTACTTC. The whole variable domain, filled in from reference TRBV30 and TRBJ2-7, reads SQTIHQWPATLVQPVGSPLSLECTVEGTSNPNLYWYRQAAGRGLQLLFYSVGIGQISSEVPQNLSASRPQDRQFILSSKKLLLSDSGFYLCAWSGWGLNYEQYFGPGTRLTVT.